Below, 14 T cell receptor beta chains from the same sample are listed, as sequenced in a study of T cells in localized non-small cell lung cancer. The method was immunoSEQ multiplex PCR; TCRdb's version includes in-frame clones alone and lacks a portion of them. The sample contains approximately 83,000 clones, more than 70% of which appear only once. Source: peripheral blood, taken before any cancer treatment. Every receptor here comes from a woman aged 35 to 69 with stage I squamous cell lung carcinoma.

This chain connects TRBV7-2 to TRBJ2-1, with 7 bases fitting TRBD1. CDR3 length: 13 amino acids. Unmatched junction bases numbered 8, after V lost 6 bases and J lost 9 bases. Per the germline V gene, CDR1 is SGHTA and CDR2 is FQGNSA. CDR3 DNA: TGTGCCAGCAGTTTCCAGGGGGTCGGTGAGCAGTTCTTC. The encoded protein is CASSFQGVGEQFF.

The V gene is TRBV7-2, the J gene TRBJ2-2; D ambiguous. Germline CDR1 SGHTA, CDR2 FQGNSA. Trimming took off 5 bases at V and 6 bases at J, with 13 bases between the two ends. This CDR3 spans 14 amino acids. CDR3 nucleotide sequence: TGTGCCAGCAGCCCCCGAAATAGGGCCGGGGAGCTGTTTTTT. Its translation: CASSPRNRAGELFF. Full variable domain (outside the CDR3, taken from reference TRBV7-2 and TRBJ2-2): GAGVSQSPSNKVTEKGKDVELRCDPISGHTALYWYRQSLGQGLEFLIYFQGNSAPDKSGLPSDRFSAERTGGSVSTLTIQRTQQEDSAVYLCASSPRNRAGELFFGEGSRLTVL.

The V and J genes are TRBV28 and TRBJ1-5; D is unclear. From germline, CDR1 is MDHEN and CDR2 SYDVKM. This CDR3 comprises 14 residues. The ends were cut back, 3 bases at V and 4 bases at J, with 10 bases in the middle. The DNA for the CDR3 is TGTGCCAGCAGTTTCCGCCAGGCGAATCAGCCCCAGCATTTT. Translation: CASSFRQANQPQHF.

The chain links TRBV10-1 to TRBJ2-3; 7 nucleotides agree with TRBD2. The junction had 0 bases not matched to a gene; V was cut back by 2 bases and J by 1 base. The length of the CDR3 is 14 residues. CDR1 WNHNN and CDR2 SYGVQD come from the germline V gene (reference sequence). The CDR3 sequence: CASSEAGGTDTQYF. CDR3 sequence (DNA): TGCGCCAGCAGTGAGGCGGGAGGCACAGATACGCAGTATTTT.

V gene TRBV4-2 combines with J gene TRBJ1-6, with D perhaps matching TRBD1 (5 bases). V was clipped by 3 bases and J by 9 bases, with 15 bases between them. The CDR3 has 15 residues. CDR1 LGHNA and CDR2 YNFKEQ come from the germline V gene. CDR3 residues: CASSQDGLGRSPLHF. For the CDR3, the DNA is TGTGCCAGCAGCCAGGACGGACTGGGACGTTCACCCCTCCACTTT.

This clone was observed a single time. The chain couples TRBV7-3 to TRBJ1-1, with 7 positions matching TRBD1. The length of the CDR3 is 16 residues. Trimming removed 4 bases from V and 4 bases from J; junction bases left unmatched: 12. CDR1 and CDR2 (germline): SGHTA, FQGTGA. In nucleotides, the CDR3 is TGTGCCAGCAGCTCGGACAGGAATAAGGTGGGCACTGAAGCTTTCTTT. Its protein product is CASSSDRNKVGTEAFF. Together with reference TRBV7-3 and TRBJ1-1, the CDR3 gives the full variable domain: GAGVSQTPSNKVTEKGKYVELRCDPISGHTALYWYRQSLGQGPEFLIYFQGTGAADDSGLPNDRFFAVRPEGSVSTLKIQRTERGDSAVYLCASSSDRNKVGTEAFFGQGTRLTVV.

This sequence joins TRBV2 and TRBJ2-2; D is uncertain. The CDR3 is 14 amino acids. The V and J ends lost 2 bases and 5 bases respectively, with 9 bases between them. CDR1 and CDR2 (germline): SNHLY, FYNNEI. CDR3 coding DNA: TGTGCCAGCAGTGAAACAGTCAAAACCGGGGAGCTGTTTTTT. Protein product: CASSETVKTGELFF.

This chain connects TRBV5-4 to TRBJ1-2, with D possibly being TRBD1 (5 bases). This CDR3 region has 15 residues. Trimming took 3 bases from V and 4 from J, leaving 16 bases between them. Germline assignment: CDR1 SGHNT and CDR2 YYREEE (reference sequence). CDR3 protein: CASSYGGDSPYGYTF. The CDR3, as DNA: TGTGCCAGCAGCTACGGCGGGGACTCCCCCTATGGCTACACCTTC.

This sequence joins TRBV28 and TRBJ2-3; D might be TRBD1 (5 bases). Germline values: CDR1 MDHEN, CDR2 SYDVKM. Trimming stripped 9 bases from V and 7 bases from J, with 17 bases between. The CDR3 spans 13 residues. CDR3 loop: CASAGYQGNTQYF. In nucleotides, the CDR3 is TGTGCCAGTGCAGGGTATCAAGGGAATACGCAGTATTTT.

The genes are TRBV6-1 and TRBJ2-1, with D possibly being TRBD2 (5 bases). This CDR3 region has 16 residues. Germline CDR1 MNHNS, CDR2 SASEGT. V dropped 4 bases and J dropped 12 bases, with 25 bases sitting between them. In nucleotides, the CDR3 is TGTGCCAGCAGTGGGGTCGGGGTCGTATTTGAGGGCCGGCAGTTCTTC. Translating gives CASSGVGVVFEGRQFF.

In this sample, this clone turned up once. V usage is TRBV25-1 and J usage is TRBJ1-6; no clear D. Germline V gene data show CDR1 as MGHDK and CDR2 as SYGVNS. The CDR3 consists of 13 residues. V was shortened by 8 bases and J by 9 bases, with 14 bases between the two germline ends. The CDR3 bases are TGTGCCAGCTTAGGACTACCAAGTTCACCCCTCCACTTT. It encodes CASLGLPSSPLHF.

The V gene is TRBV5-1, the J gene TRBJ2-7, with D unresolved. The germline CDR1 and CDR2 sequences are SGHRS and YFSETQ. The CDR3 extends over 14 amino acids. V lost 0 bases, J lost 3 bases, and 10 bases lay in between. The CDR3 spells CASSLAVYSYEQYF. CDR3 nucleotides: TGCGCCAGCAGCTTGGCCGTTTATAGCTACGAGCAGTACTTC.

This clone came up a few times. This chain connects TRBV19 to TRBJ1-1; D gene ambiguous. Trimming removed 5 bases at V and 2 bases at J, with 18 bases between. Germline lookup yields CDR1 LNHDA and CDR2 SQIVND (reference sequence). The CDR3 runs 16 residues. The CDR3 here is CASSPSIDSLNTEAFF. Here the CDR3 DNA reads TGTGCCAGTAGTCCCTCCATCGATTCACTAAACACTGAAGCTTTCTTT.

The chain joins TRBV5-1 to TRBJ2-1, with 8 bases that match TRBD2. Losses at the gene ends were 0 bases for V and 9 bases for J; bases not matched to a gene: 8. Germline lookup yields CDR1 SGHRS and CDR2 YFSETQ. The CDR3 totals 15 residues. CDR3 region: CASSLDSSGVFEQFF. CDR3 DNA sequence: TGCGCCAGCAGCTTGGATAGTAGCGGGGTCTTTGAGCAGTTCTTC.